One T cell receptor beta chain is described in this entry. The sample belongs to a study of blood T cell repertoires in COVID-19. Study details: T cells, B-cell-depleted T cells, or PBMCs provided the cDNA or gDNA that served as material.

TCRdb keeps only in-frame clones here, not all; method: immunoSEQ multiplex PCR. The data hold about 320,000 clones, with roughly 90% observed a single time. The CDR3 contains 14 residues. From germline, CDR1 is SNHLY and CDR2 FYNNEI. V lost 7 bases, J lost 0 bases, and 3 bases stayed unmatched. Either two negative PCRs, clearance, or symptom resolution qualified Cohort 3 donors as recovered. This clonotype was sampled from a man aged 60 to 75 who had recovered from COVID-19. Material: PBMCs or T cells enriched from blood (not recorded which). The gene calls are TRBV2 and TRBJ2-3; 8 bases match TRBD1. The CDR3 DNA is TGTGCCAGCACCCGACAGGGGAGCACAGATACGCAGTATTTT. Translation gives CASTRQGSTDTQYF.